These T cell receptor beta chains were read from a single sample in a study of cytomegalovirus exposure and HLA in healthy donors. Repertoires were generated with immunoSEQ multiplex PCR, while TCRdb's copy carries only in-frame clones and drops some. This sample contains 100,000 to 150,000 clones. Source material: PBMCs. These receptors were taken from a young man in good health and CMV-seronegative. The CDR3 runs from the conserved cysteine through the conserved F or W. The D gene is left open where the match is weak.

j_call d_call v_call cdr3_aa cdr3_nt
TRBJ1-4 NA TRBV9 CASSVRGRDEKLFF TGTGCCAGCAGCGTACGGGGGAGGGATGAAAAACTGTTTTTT
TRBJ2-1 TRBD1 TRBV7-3 CASSRTGSYNEQFF TGTGCCAGCAGTCGGACAGGGTCCTACAATGAGCAGTTCTTC
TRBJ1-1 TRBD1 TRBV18 CASSRQGMNTEAFF TGTGCCAGCTCCCGACAGGGCATGAACACTGAAGCTTTCTTT
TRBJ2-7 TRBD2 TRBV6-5 CASSYSGGDYEQYF TGTGCCAGCAGTTACTCGGGGGGGGACTACGAGCAGTACTTC
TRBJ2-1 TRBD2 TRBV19 CASAMAGVRNEQFF TGTGCCAGTGCGATGGCGGGAGTCAGAAATGAGCAGTTCTTC
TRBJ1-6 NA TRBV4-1 CASSQDGGSSNSPLHF TGCGCCAGCAGCCAAGATGGTGGGAGTTCTAATTCACCCCTCCACTTT
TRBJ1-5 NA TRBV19 CASRTPGADNQPQHF TGTGCCAGTAGGACCCCAGGGGCGGACAATCAGCCCCAGCATTTT
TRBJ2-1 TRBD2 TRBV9 CASSVELAGTNEQFF TGTGCCAGCAGCGTAGAACTAGCGGGAACCAATGAGCAGTTCTTC
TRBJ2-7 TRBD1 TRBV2 CASPGQGGEQYF TGTGCCAGCCCCGGACAGGGCGGGGAGCAGTACTTC
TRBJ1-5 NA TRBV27 CASSLWGQPQHF TGTGCCAGCAGTTTATGGGGGCAACCCCAGCATTTT
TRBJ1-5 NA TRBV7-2 CASSLVGEGQPQHF TGTGCCAGCAGCTTAGTGGGGGAGGGTCAGCCCCAGCATTTT
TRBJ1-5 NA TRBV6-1 CASSEGGLGNQPQHF TGTGCCAGCAGTGAGGGGGGACTGGGCAATCAGCCCCAGCATTTT
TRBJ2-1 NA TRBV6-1 CASSAAERFSDEQFF TGTGCCAGCAGTGCCGCGGAGCGATTTAGCGATGAGCAGTTCTTC
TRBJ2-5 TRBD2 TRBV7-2 CASSLEGLAQQETQYF TGTGCCAGCAGCTTAGAGGGACTAGCGCAGCAAGAGACCCAGTACTTC
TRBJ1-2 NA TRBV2 CASSTGNYGYTF TGTGCCAGCAGTACAGGAAACTATGGCTACACCTTC